This passage covers 30 T cell receptor beta chains from one sample sequenced in a study of T cell responses to AZD1222 COVID-19 vaccine. Only in-frame clones appear in the TCRdb table, and some are missing; sequencing was by immunoSEQ multiplex PCR. The sample lists about 54,000 clones; roughly nine tenths were seen once. The starting material was peripheral blood, obtained on day 0 of AZD1222 vaccination. These receptors were obtained from an adult in good health.

The chain joins TRBV11-3 to TRBJ2-5, with D perhaps assigned TRBD1 or TRBD2 (5 bases each). The CDR3 is made up of 17 amino acids. Trimming pared 1 base from V and 1 base from J, leaving 16 bases between. Per germline, CDR1 SGHNT and CDR2 YENEEA. The CDR3, as DNA: TGTGCCAGCAGCTTAGGGGGGTTAGGGGCTACCCAAGAGACCCAGTACTTC. Its translation is CASSLGGLGATQETQYF.

This sequence joins TRBV12-5 and TRBJ2-6; D not resolved. Per germline, CDR1 LGHNT and CDR2 FRNRAP. The CDR3 runs 14 residues. The germline V and J ends were trimmed by 5 bases and 0 bases, with 5 bases remaining between them. CDR3 protein: CASGPISGANVLTF. As DNA, the CDR3 is TGTGCTAGTGGTCCAATCTCTGGGGCCAACGTCCTGACTTTC.

The chain employs TRBV6-5 and TRBJ2-7; the match to TRBD1 covers 7 bases. This CDR3 is 15 amino acids long. Germline V gene data show CDR1 as MNHEY and CDR2 as SVGAGI. Germline trimming cut 4 bases from V and 0 bases from J; bases unmatched to any gene: 6. DNA of the CDR3: TGTGCCAGCAGTTTCGGACAGGTTAGCTCCTACGAGCAGTACTTC. It translates to CASSFGQVSSYEQYF.

The J gene is TRBJ1-1, the V gene TRBV28; D is possibly TRBD1 (6 bases). The CDR3 spans 12 residues. The V gene lost 6 bases and the J gene lost 11 bases, with 16 bases spanning the gap. Germline V gives CDR1 MDHEN, CDR2 SYDVKM. The CDR3 DNA sequence: TGTGCCAGCAGCCCCGGGGGCAGAGGGGCTTTCTTT. The encoded protein is CASSPGGRGAFF.

This chain connects TRBV27 to TRBJ1-5, with D perhaps matching TRBD1 (5 bases). There are 17 residues in the CDR3. The V gene lost 2 bases and the J gene lost 2 bases, with 16 bases spanning the gap. CDR1 and CDR2 (germline): MNHEY, SMNVEV (reference sequence). The CDR3 here is CASSLLGTAGGNQPQHF. The CDR3 coding sequence is TGTGCCAGCAGTTTACTCGGGACTGCTGGGGGCAATCAGCCCCAGCATTTT.

A few counts support this clone. The chain is built from TRBV5-1 and TRBJ2-7, with 9 bases fitting TRBD2. Germline trimming cut 0 bases from V and 2 bases from J; bases unmatched to any gene: 12. Germline values: CDR1 SGHRS, CDR2 YFSETQ. The CDR3 extends over 18 amino acids. The CDR3 is CASSLGRQIRLAAYEQYF. Here the CDR3 DNA reads TGCGCCAGCAGCTTGGGGCGACAGATTCGACTAGCGGCCTACGAGCAGTACTTC.

This clone was counted a single time. V usage is TRBV25-1 and J usage is TRBJ2-2, with 12 nucleotides matching TRBD2. Germline V gene lookup returns CDR1 MGHDK and CDR2 SYGVNS. The CDR3 runs 18 residues. V trimming: 1 base; J trimming: 4 bases; junction bases outside the gene matches: 7. CDR3 in DNA: TGTGCCAGCAGTGAATCCGCTAGCGGGGGGGCCGTCACCGGGGAGCTGTTTTTT. Its protein product is CASSESASGGAVTGELFF.

This clone has a single count. The V gene is TRBV12-3 or TRBV12-4, the J gene TRBJ1-5, with D uncertain. The V and J ends lost 0 bases and 5 bases respectively, with 5 bases between them. CDR3 length equals 13 residues. This CDR3 is CASSLAVYQPQHF. CDR3 bases: TGTGCCAGCAGTTTAGCCGTGTATCAGCCCCAGCATTTT.

This clone was recorded only once. The chain combines TRBV11-2 with TRBJ1-1; weak D call: TRBD1 (6 bases). From germline, CDR1 is SGHAT and CDR2 FQNNGV. CDR3 length: 13 amino acids. The V end lost 5 bases, the J end lost 1 base, and 8 bases lay between the germline ends. The DNA for the CDR3 is TGTGCCAGCAGCCCGGGACAGAACACTGAAGCTTTCTTT. Protein product: CASSPGQNTEAFF.

The rearrangement links TRBV11-2 to TRBJ2-7; the D is unclear. V was clipped by 0 bases and J by 3 bases, with 12 bases between them. The CDR3 extends over 15 amino acids. In germline, CDR1 is SGHAT, CDR2 FQNNGV. The chain's CDR3 is CASSLDYTALYEQYF. In DNA form, the CDR3 reads TGTGCCAGCAGCTTAGATTACACTGCGCTCTACGAGCAGTACTTC. Together with reference TRBV11-2 and TRBJ2-7, the CDR3 gives the full variable domain: EAGVAQSPRYKIIEKRQSVAFWCNPISGHATLYWYQQILGQGPKLLIQFQNNGVVDDSQLPKDRFSAERLKGVDSTLKIQPAKLEDSAVYLCASSLDYTALYEQYFGPGTRLTVT.

The V call is TRBV6-1, the J call TRBJ1-1; TRBD1 matches at 8 bases. Per germline, CDR1 MNHNS and CDR2 SASEGT. This CDR3 contains 19 residues. With V trimmed by 2 bases and J by 1 base, 15 bases remained unmatched. CDR3: CASSEWGRGGQAGNTEAFF. The CDR3 DNA is TGTGCCAGCAGTGAATGGGGGAGAGGGGGACAGGCCGGGAACACTGAAGCTTTCTTT.

The V call is TRBV5-5, the J call TRBJ2-7, with D possibly matching TRBD1 (6 bases). CDR3 size: 16 residues. The germline V gene has CDR1 SGHKS and CDR2 YYEKEE (reference sequence). The V end was cut by 4 bases, the J end by 1 base, with 18 bases between. CDR3 sequence: CASSRGTQTFSYEQYF. In DNA, the CDR3 is TGTGCCAGCAGCAGAGGGACACAAACTTTTTCCTACGAGCAGTACTTC. Full variable domain (missing parts from reference TRBV5-5 and TRBJ2-7): DAGVTQSPTHLIKTRGQQVTLRCSPISGHKSVSWYQQVLGQGPQFIFQYYEKEERGRGNFPDRFSARQFPNYSSELNVNALLLGDSALYLCASSRGTQTFSYEQYFGPGTRLTVT.

V gene TRBV5-4 combines with J gene TRBJ2-1; D uncertain. V lost 4 bases, J lost 4 bases, and 24 bases lay in between. In germline, CDR1 is SGHNT, CDR2 YYREEE (reference sequence). CDR3 size: 18 residues. The CDR3 reads CASSPQSQAFVKYNEQFF. In DNA, the CDR3 is TGTGCCAGCAGCCCGCAATCTCAGGCCTTTGTCAAGTACAATGAGCAGTTCTTC.

This chain joins TRBV5-1 and TRBJ2-7, with 9 bases fitting TRBD1. V lost 4 bases and J lost 6; bases outside the gene matches: 8. CDR3 size: 14 residues. CDR1 is SGHRS and CDR2 is YFSETQ in the germline V gene. CDR3 in DNA: TGCGCCAGCAGCATGGACAGGGGCTCCGCCGAGCAGTACTTC. It specifies CASSMDRGSAEQYF. Full variable domain (missing parts from reference TRBV5-1 and TRBJ2-7): KAGVTQTPRYLIKTRGQQVTLSCSPISGHRSVSWYQQTPGQGLQFLFEYFSETQRNKGNFPGRFSGRQFSNSRSEMNVSTLELGDSALYLCASSMDRGSAEQYFGPGTRLTVT.

The chain links TRBV12-3 or TRBV12-4 to TRBJ1-2, with TRBD1 as a possible D gene (6 bases). The CDR3 runs to 12 residues. V lost 5 bases and J 5 bases, leaving 9 bases between the germline ends. The CDR3 spells CASSIGQYGYTF. Here the CDR3 DNA reads TGTGCCAGCAGTATCGGACAGTATGGCTACACCTTC.

The chain recombines TRBV5-1 with TRBJ2-3; a weak D match, TRBD2 (5 bases). Germline values: CDR1 SGHRS, CDR2 YFSETQ. The CDR3 contains 13 residues. V lost 6 bases and J 0 bases, leaving 8 bases between the germline ends. The CDR3 DNA reads as TGCGCCAGCAAGCGGAGTAGCACAGATACGCAGTATTTT. Translated: CASKRSSTDTQYF. Drawing the rest from reference TRBV5-1 and TRBJ2-3, the complete variable domain is KAGVTQTPRYLIKTRGQQVTLSCSPISGHRSVSWYQQTPGQGLQFLFEYFSETQRNKGNFPGRFSGRQFSNSRSEMNVSTLELGDSALYLCASKRSSTDTQYFGPGTRLTVL.

The rearrangement uses TRBV7-8 and TRBJ2-7; a weak D match, TRBD1 (5 bases). Trimming stripped 3 bases from V and 5 bases from J, with 14 bases between. This CDR3 is 14 amino acids long. Looked up from germline, CDR1 is SGHVS and CDR2 is FQNEAQ. The CDR3 nucleotides read TGTGCCAGCAGCTTGGTAGGGGTGAGCCACGAGCAGTACTTC. Amino acids: CASSLVGVSHEQYF.

CDR3 sequence (DNA): TGTGCCAGCAGTTTACGACAGGTTGATGGCTACACCTTC. Encoded protein: CASSLRQVDGYTF. V gene TRBV12-3 or TRBV12-4 combines with J gene TRBJ1-2; TRBD1 might be the D (6 bases). V was shortened by 2 bases and J by 6 bases, with 10 bases between the two germline ends. The CDR3 is 13 amino acids.

The chain couples TRBV18 to TRBJ2-3, with a weak D call TRBD1 (5 bases). V gave up 3 bases and J gave up 1 base, with 8 bases separating them. Germline values: CDR1 KGHSH, CDR2 LQKENI. The CDR3 has 14 amino acids. This CDR3 is CASSPDTRTDTQYF. The CDR3 DNA follows: TGTGCCAGCTCACCGGACACGCGCACAGATACGCAGTATTTT.

The chain uses TRBV24-1 and TRBJ1-2; tentatively, D is TRBD1 (6 bases). Trimming pared 4 bases from V and 5 bases from J, leaving 13 bases between. CDR3 length equals 14 residues. CDR1 and CDR2 (germline): KGHDR, SFDVKD. The chain's CDR3 is CATSEGQPHYGYTF. The CDR3 bases are TGTGCCACCAGTGAAGGACAGCCCCATTATGGCTACACCTTC.

The V and J genes are TRBV7-9 and TRBJ1-2, with D perhaps TRBD1 (5 bases). V was shortened by 5 bases and J by 0 bases, with 10 bases between the two germline ends. Germline V gene lookup returns CDR1 SEHNR and CDR2 FQNEAQ (reference sequence). CDR3 length equals 14 residues. Here the CDR3 DNA reads TGTGCCAGCAGCCGGGACGGCGCTAACTATGGCTACACCTTC. Its protein product is CASSRDGANYGYTF.

The V and J genes are TRBV29-1 and TRBJ2-3; maybe TRBD1 (6 bases). CDR1 is SQVTM and CDR2 is ANQGSEA in the germline V gene. V gave up 6 bases and J gave up 5 bases, with 21 bases separating them. The CDR3 consists of 15 residues. CDR3 protein: CSVSRGGSGIDTQYF. The CDR3 coding sequence is TGCAGCGTCTCCAGGGGCGGCAGTGGAATAGATACGCAGTATTTT.

The chain joins TRBV28 to TRBJ2-7, with 10 bases aligning to TRBD1. The trim removed 7 bases at V and 6 bases at J, leaving 9 bases unmatched. The CDR3 covers 14 residues. In germline, CDR1 is MDHEN, CDR2 SYDVKM. CDR3 sequence: CASTTGTGVGEQYF. CDR3 nucleotide sequence: TGTGCCAGCACCACCGGGACAGGGGTCGGCGAGCAGTACTTC.

The CDR3 region is CASSEEGAELVYEQYF. The CDR3 DNA follows: TGTGCCAGCAGTGAAGAGGGGGCGGAACTGGTCTACGAGCAGTACTTC. The chain combines TRBV6-1 with TRBJ2-7; the match to TRBD1 covers 7 bases. V lost 1 base to trimming and J lost 3 bases; unmatched junction nucleotides: 9. The CDR3 totals 16 residues. CDR1 is MNHNS, CDR2 SASEGT, per germline.

This clone was recorded a few times. The J gene is TRBJ1-2, the V gene TRBV7-9, with TRBD1 matching over 7 bases. The ends lost 5 bases at V and 1 base at J; junction bases unmatched: 4. The germline gives CDR1 SEHNR, CDR2 FQNEAQ (reference sequence). CDR3 length: 14 residues. CDR3 DNA: TGTGCCAGCAGCGGGAGGGACAGTAACTATGGCTACACCTTC. Encoded protein: CASSGRDSNYGYTF. The entire variable domain, with the rest obtained from reference TRBV7-9 and TRBJ1-2, is as follows: DTGVSQNPRHKITKRGQNVTFRCDPISEHNRLYWYRQTLGQGPEFLTYFQNEAQLEKSRLLSDRFSAERPKGSFSTLEIQRTEQGDSAMYLCASSGRDSNYGYTFGSGTRLTVV.

The chain couples TRBV6-5 to TRBJ1-2; D gene ambiguous. V lost 2 bases, J lost 2 bases, and 3 bases lay in between. Germline CDR1 and CDR2: MNHEY and SVGAGI. CDR3 length: 12 residues. CDR3 nucleotides: TGTGCCAGCAGTTACAACAACTATGGCTACACCTTC. It yields the protein CASSYNNYGYTF.

The V call is TRBV27, the J call TRBJ2-7; TRBD1 aligns across 8 bases. The CDR3 has 14 amino acids. Germline V lookup: CDR1 MNHEY, CDR2 SMNVEV (reference sequence). J gave up 4 bases and V 5 bases, and 7 bases lay outside the gene matches. The CDR3 sequence: CASSLAGGIYEQYF. The CDR3 nucleotides are TGTGCCAGCAGTCTGGCAGGGGGCATATACGAGCAGTACTTC.

V gene TRBV6-5 combines with J gene TRBJ1-1, with TRBD1 identical over 7 bases. After removal of 6 bases from V and 4 bases from J, the junction contained 8 bases not matched to a gene. Germline loops: CDR1 MNHEY, CDR2 SVGAGI. The CDR3 contains 14 residues. The CDR3 loop reads CASRQTGEGTEAFF. The CDR3 DNA reads TGTGCCAGCAGACAAACAGGGGAGGGCACTGAAGCTTTCTTT.

The chain combines TRBV3-1 (or the pseudogene TRBV3-2) with TRBJ1-2; D is undetermined. Trimming left V 3 bases short and J 4 bases short, with 12 bases between. CDR1 LGHDT and CDR2 YNNKEL come from the germline V gene (reference sequence). The CDR3 has 14 amino acids. CDR3: CASSHSQISYGYTF. CDR3 bases: TGTGCCAGCAGCCATAGTCAGATATCCTATGGCTACACCTTC.

This chain connects TRBV28 to TRBJ1-5; no definite D call. V was pared by 7 bases and J by 3 bases, with 19 bases between. The CDR3 contains 16 residues. Germline lookup yields CDR1 MDHEN and CDR2 SYDVKM. This CDR3 is CASTQRAGSNNQPQHF. The CDR3 region has the DNA TGTGCCAGCACTCAAAGGGCCGGCTCGAACAATCAGCCCCAGCATTTT.